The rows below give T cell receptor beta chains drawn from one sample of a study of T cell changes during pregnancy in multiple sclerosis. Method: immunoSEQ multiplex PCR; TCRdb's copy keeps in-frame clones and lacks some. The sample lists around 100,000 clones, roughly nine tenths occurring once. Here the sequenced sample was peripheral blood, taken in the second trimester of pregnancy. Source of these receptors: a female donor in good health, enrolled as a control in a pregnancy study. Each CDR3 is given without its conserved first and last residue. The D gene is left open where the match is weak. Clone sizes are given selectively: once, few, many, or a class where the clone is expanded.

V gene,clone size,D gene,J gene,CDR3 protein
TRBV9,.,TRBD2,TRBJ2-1,ASSPRLAGEPGEQF
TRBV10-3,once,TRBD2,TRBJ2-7,AISEQALAGGVEQY
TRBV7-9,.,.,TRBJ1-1,ASSTQMNTEAF
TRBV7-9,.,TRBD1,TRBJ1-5,ASSYGRGIQH
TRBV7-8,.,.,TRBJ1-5,ASSLDRRTSNQPQH
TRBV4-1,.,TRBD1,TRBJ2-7,ASRPGTGAYEQY
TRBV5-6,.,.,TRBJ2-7,ASRQGLAYEQY
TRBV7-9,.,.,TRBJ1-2,ASSLAQMGQGYT
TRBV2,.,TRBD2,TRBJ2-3,ASRSPRGADTQY
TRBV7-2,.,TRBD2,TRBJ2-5,ASSPTAGRGETQY
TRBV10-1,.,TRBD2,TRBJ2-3,ASGTSGRGTQY
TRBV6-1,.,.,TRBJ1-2,ASSVTGLDYGYT
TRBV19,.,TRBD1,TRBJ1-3,ASQGQSSGNTIY
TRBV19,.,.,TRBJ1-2,ASSTRQNYGYT
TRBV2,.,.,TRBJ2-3,ASSVGKGDTQY
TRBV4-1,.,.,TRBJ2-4,ASSQGSDIQY
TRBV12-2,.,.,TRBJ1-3,ASPLPNRFLQSGNTIY
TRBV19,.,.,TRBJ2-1,ASSLRAGFGEQF
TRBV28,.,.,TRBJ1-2,ASLTEGYT
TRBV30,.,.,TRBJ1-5,ACRIQNKWH
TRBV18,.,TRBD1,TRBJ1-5,ASSPGQGMTQPQH
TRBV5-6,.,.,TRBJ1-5,ASSFFNTADQPQH
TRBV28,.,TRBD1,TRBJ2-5,ATGQGNEETQY
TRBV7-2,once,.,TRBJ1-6,ASSFMDTNSPLH
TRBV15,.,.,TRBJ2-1,ATSRGSADDEQF
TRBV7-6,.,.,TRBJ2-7,ASSQGSSYEQY
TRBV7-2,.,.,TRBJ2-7,ASSLELGGGVYEQY
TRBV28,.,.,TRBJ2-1,ASSQRSYGNEQF
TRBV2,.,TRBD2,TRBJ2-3,ASVTSGMGDTQY
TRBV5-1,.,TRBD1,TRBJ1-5,ASSWTGGNQPQH
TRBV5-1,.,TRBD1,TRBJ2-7,ASSLQGTVSYEQY
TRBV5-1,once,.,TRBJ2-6,ASSPLGPSSGANVLT
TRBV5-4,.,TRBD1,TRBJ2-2,ASRNGQGGTGELF
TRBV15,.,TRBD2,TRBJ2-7,ATSRPPGGQY
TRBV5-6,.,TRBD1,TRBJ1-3,ASSWGGQGSGNTIY
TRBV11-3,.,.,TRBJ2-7,ASGRRPNEQY
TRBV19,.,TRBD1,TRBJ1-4,ASSTGTGDEKLF
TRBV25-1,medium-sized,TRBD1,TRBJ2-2,ASSGQGDTGELF
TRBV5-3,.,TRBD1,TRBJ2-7,ARSTGELRSYEQY
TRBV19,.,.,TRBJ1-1,ASSVRTEAF
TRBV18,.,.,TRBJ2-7,ASSLGDTGNYEQY
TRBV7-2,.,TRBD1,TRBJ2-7,ASSLGQGGLGGPDEQY
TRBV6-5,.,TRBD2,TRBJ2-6,ASSPGGTGANVLT
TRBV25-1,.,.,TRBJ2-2,ASRERTTGELF
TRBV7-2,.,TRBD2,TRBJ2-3,ASKVAGADTQY